This T cell receptor (beta chain) was observed in a study of human T cells and chemical hapten exposure. Study summary: Sensitization employed 2% DPC on approximately 2 cm by approximately 2 cm of upper inner arm skin. Patients additionally received therapeutic doses of diphenylcyclopropenone on the scalp once a week, and this continued throughout the roughly 26-week study. Broader study findings: The number of TCRs above 1 in 1000 frequency did not change after DPC sensitization.

Note on this clonotype: Its antigen is unknown.

The CDR3 consists of 10 residues. The time point: patch test 3, about 24 weeks after DPC sensitization. Indicated treatment: therapeutic diphenylcyclopropenone sensitization with weekly scalp DPC. Donors were 18 to 70-year-old alopecia patients suitable for DPC. TCRdb analysed the RACE reads with MiXCR anew, one entry per CDR3 protein. This table has 110,000 or so distinct CDR3 sequences, under 35% appearing once. The input for sequencing was whole blood, taken in connection with sensitization to the hapten diphenylcyclopropenone (DPC). The origin of this receptor is a man aged 40-49 years with alopecia areata. Some clones in this sample may be carry-over from other donors' samples. V is TRBV21-1 and J is TRBJ2-5. TRBV21-1 is described as a pseudogene. CDR3 nucleotide sequence: TGTGCCAGCAGCACGTTTGTCCAGTACTTC. It specifies CASSTFVQYF.